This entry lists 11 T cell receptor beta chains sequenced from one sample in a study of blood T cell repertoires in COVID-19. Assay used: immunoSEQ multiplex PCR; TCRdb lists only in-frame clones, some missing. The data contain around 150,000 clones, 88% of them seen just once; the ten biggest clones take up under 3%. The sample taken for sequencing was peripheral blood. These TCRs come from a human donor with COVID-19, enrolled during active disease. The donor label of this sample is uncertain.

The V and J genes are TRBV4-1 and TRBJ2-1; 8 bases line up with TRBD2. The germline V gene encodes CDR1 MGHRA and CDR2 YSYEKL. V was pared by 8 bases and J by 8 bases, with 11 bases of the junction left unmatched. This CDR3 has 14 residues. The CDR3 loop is CASREGVSIDEQFF. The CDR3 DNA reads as TGCGCCAGCCGGGAGGGAGTCTCGATTGATGAGCAGTTCTTC.

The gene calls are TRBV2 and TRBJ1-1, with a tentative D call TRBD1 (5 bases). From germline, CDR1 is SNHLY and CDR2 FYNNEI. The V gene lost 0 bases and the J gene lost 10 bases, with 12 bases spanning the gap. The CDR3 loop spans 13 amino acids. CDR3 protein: CASSEASGSVAFF. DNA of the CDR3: TGTGCCAGCAGTGAAGCGTCAGGGTCAGTAGCTTTCTTT.

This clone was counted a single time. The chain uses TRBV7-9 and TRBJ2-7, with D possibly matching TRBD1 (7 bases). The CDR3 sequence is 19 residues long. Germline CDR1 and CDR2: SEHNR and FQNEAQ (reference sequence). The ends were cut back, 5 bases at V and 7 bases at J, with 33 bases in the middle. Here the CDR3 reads CASSPAAFYGRGRGGEQYF. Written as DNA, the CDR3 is TGTGCCAGCAGCCCAGCGGCCTTTTATGGCAGGGGGAGAGGGGGGGAGCAGTACTTC.

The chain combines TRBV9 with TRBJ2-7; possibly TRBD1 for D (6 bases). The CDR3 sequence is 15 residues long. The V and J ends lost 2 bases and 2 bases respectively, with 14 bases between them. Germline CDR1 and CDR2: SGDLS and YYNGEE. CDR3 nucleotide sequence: TGTGCCAGCAGCGTTGGGTGGGACACCACCTACGAGCAGTACTTC. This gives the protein CASSVGWDTTYEQYF. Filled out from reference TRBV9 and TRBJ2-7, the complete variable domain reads DSGVTQTPKHLITATGQRVTLRCSPRSGDLSVYWYQQSLDQGLQFLIQYYNGEERAKGNILERFSAQQFPDLHSELNLSSLELGDSALYFCASSVGWDTTYEQYFGPGTRLTVT.

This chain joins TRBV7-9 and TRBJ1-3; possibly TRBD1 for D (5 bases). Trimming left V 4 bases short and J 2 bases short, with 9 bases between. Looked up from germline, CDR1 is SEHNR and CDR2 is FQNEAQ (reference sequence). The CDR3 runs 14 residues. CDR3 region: CASSSAGTGNTIYF. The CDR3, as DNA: TGTGCCAGCAGCTCCGCAGGGACTGGAAACACCATATATTTT.

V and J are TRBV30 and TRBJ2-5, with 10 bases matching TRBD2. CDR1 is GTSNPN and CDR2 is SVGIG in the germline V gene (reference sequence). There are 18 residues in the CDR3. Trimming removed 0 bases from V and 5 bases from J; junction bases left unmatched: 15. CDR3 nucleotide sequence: TGTGCCTGGAGTGTAGGAACGGTTCCGGGACTAGCGTCCGAGACCCAGTACTTC. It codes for CAWSVGTVPGLASETQYF.

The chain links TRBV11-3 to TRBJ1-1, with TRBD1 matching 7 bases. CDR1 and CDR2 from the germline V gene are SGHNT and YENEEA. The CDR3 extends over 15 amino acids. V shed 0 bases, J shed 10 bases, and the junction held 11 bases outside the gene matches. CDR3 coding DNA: TGTGCCAGCAGCTTAGAGGGGACAGTGGGCTCTGGAGCTTTCTTT. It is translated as CASSLEGTVGSGAFF.

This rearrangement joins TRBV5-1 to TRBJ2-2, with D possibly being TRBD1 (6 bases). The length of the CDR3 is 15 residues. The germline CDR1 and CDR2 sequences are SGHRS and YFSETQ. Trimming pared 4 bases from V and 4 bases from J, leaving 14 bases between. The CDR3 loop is CASSVSTGSTGELFF. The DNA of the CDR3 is TGCGCCAGCAGCGTATCGACAGGAAGCACCGGGGAGCTGTTTTTT.

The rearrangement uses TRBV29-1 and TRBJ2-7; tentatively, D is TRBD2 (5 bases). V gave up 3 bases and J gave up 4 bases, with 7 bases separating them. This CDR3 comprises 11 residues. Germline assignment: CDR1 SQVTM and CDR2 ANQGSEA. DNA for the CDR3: TGCAGCGTTGATCGGGGATACGAGCAGTACTTC. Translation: CSVDRGYEQYF.

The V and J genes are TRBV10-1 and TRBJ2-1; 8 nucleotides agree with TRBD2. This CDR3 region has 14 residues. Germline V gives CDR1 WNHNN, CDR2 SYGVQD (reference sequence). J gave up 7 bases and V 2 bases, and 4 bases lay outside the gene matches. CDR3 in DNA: TGCGCCAGCAGTGAGGGAGGGACTAGGAATGAGCAGTTCTTC. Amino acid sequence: CASSEGGTRNEQFF.

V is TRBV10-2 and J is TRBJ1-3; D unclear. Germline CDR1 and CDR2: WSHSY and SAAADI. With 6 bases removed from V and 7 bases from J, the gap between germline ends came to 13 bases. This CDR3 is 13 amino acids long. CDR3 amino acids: CASRDPAGNTIYF. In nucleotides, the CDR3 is TGCGCCAGCAGGGATCCGGCGGGGAACACCATATATTTT.